This T cell receptor (beta chain) appears in the sequencing data of a study of persistence of HIV-infected CD4 T cells. The wider study: Median time on suppressive ART was more than seven years.

The CDR3 contains 16 residues. Germline CDR1 reads LGHNA; CDR2 reads YNFKEQ. V was cut by 0 bases and J by 2 bases, with 13 bases left in between. Study-wide results and caveats: Degenerate expanded CDR3beta sequences were enriched among CMV- and Gag-responding cells.

Notes on this clone: Its target is not known.

This was the immunoSEQ version 4 assay in survey mode. Profiled with immunoSEQ multiplex PCR; TCRdb holds only in-frame clones, not every one. The sample carries roughly 64,000 clones, roughly 75% recorded once. Cells were stimulated with overlapping HIV-1 Gag 15-mer peptides. CD40L-negative CD69-negative CD45RO-high memory CD4+ T cells were sorted as populations depleted of antigen-responding cells. V is TRBV4-2 and J is TRBJ1-2, with a possible D match to TRBD1 (6 bases). This specimen consisted of CD4+ T cells sorted from PBMCs after approximately 18-hour stimulation, obtained from a patient who received antiretroviral therapy. The TCR originated in an adult man with HIV who was CMV-seropositive. In DNA, the CDR3 is TGTGCCAGCAGCCAAGATCCGCGACAGGCCAACTATGGCTACACCTTC. It translates to CASSQDPRQANYGYTF.